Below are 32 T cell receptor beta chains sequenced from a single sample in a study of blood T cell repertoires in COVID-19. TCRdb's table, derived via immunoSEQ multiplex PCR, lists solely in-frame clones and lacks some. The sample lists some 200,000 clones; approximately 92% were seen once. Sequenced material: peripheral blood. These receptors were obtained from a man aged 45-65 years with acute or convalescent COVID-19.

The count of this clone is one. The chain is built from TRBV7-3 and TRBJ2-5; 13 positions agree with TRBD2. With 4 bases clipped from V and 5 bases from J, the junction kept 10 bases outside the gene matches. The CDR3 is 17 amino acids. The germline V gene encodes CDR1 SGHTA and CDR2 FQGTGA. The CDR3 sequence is CASSSRTSGRSCETQYF. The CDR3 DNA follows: TGTGCCAGCAGCTCAAGGACTAGCGGGAGATCTTGCGAGACCCAGTACTTC.

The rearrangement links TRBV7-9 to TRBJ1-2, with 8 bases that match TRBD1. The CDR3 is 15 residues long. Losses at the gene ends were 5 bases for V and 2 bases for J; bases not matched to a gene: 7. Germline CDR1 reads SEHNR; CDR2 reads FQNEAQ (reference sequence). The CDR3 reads CASSPRQGLNYGYTF. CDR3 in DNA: TGTGCCAGCAGCCCAAGACAGGGGCTAAACTATGGCTACACCTTC.

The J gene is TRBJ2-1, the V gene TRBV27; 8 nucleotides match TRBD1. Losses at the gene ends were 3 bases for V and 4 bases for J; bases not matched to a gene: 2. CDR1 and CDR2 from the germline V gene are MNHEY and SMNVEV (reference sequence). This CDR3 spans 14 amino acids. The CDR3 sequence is CASSLRTGYNEQFF. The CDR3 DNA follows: TGTGCCAGCAGTTTGAGGACAGGGTACAATGAGCAGTTCTTC.

The CDR3 nucleotides read TGTGCCAGCAGTTATCGGACAGGGGCGGGCAATCAGCCCCAGCATTTT. It encodes CASSYRTGAGNQPQHF. The chain joins TRBV6-2 or TRBV6-3 to TRBJ1-5; 9 bases fit TRBD1. This CDR3 is built from 16 residues. J lost 2 bases, V lost 3 bases, and 5 bases had no gene match. Per the germline V gene, CDR1 is MNHEY and CDR2 is SVGEGT.

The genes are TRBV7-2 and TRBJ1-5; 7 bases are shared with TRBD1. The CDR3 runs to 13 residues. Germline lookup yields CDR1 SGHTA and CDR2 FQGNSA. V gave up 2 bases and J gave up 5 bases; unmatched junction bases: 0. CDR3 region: CASSLTGDQPQHF. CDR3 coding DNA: TGTGCCAGCAGCTTAACAGGGGATCAGCCCCAGCATTTT. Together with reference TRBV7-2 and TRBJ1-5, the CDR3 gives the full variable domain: GAGVSQSPSNKVTEKGKDVELRCDPISGHTALYWYRQSLGQGLEFLIYFQGNSAPDKSGLPSDRFSAERTGGSVSTLTIQRTQQEDSAVYLCASSLTGDQPQHFGDGTRLSIL.

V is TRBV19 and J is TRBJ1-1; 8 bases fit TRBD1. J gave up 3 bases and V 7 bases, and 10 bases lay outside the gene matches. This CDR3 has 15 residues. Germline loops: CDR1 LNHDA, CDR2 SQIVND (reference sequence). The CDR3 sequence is CASIETGGGYTEAFF. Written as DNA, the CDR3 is TGTGCCAGTATCGAAACAGGGGGTGGGTACACTGAAGCTTTCTTT.

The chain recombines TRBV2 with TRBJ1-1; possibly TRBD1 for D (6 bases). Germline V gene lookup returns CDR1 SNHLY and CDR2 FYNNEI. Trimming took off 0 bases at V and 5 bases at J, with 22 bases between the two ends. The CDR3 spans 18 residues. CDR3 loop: CASSEAHWGRRVRTEAFF. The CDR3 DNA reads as TGTGCCAGCAGTGAAGCGCACTGGGGGCGCCGAGTAAGGACTGAAGCTTTCTTT.

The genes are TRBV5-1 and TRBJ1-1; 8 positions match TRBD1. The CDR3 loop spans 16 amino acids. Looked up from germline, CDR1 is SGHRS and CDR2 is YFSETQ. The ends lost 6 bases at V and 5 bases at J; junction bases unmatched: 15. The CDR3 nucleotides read TGCGCCAGCACCTCCTTAAGTGACAGGGGAGGTACTGAAGCTTTCTTT. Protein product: CASTSLSDRGGTEAFF.

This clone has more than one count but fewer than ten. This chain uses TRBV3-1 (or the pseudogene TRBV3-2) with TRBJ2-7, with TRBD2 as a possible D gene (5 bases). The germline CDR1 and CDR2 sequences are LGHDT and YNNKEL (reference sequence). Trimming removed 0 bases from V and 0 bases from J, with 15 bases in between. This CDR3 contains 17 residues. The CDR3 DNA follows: TGTGCCAGCAGCCAAGAAGGTGAGGGAAATAGCTCCTACGAGCAGTACGTC. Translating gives CASSQEGEGNSSYEQYV.

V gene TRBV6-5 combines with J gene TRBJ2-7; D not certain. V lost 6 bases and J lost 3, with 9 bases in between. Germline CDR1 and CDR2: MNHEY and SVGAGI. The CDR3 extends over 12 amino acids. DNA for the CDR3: TGTGCCAGCAGCCACTCTGGCTACGAGCAGTACTTC. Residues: CASSHSGYEQYF.

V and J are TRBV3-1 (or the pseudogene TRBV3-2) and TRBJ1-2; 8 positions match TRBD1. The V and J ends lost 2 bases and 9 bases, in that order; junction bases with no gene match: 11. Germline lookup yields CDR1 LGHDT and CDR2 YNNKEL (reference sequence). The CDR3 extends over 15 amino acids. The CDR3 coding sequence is TGTGCCAGCAGCCAACGGACAGGGCCCGGGAGTAGCTACACCTTC. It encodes CASSQRTGPGSSYTF.

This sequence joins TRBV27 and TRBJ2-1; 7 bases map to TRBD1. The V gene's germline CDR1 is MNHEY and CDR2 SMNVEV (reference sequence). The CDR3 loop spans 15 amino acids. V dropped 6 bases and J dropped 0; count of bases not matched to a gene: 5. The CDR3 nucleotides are TGTGCCAGCAGCCGAGGGGACAGCTCCTACAATGAGCAGTTCTTC. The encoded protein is CASSRGDSSYNEQFF.

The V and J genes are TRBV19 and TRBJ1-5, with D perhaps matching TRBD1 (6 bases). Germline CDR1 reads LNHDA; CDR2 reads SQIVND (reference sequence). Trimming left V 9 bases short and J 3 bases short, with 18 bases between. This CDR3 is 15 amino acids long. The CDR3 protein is CASREGQKYNQPQHF. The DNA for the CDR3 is TGTGCCAGCCGAGAGGGACAAAAGTACAATCAGCCCCAGCATTTT.

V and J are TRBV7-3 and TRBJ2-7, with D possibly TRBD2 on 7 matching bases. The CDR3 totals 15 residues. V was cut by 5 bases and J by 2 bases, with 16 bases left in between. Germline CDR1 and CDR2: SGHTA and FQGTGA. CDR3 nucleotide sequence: TGTGCCAGCAGCCCGGGAGGAGGACAGCCCTACGAGCAGTACTTC. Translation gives CASSPGGGQPYEQYF.

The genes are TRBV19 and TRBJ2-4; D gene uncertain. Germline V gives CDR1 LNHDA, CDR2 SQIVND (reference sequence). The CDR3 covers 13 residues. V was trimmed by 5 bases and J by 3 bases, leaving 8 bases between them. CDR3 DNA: TGTGCCAGTAGTCGACCAGGCAAAAACATTCAGTACTTC. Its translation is CASSRPGKNIQYF.

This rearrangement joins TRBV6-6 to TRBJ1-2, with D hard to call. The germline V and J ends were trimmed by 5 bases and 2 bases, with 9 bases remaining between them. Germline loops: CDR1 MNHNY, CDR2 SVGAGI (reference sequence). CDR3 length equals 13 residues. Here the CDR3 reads CASSDTLNYGYTF. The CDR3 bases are TGTGCCAGCAGTGACACTTTAAACTATGGCTACACCTTC.

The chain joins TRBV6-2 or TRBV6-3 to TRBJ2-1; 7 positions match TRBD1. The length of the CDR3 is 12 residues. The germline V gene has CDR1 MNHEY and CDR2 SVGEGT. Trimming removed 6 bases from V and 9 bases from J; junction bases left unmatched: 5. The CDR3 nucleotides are TGTGCCAGCAGCAGAACAGGGGTTGAGCAGTTCTTC. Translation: CASSRTGVEQFF.

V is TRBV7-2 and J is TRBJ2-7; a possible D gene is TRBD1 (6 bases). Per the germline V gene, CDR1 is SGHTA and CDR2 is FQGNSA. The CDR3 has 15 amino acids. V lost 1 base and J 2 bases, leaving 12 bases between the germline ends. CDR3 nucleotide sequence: TGTGCCAGCAGCTTAGTCGAACAGGGCCCCTACGAGCAGTACTTC. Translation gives CASSLVEQGPYEQYF.

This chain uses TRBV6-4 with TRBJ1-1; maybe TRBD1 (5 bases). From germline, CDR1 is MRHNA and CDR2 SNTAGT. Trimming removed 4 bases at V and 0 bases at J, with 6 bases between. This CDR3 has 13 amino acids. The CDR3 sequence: CASSVQVNTEAFF. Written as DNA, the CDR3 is TGTGCCAGCAGTGTACAGGTGAACACTGAAGCTTTCTTT.

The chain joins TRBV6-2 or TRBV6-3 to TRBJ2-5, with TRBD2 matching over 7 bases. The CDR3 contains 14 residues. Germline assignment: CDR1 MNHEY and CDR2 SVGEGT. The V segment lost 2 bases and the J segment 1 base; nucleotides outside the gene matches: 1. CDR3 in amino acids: CASSYPGGQETQYF. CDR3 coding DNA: TGTGCCAGCAGTTACCCGGGGGGCCAAGAGACCCAGTACTTC.

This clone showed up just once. CDR3 sequence reads: CASSIQTATNEKLFF. The CDR3 nucleotides are TGTGCCAGCAGCATCCAGACAGCAACTAATGAAAAACTGTTTTTT. The J gene is TRBJ1-4, the V gene TRBV5-8, with a tentative D call TRBD1 (5 bases). This CDR3 contains 15 residues. In germline, CDR1 is SGHTS, CDR2 YDEGEE. V was cut by 4 bases and J by 0 bases, with 10 bases left in between.

The CDR3 is CASRGQVTPETQYF. The CDR3 region has the DNA TGTGCCAGCAGGGGACAGGTGACCCCAGAGACCCAGTACTTC. This chain connects TRBV2 to TRBJ2-5; 8 nucleotides match TRBD1. This CDR3 contains 14 residues. The germline gives CDR1 SNHLY, CDR2 FYNNEI. The ends lost 6 bases at V and 4 bases at J; junction bases unmatched: 7.

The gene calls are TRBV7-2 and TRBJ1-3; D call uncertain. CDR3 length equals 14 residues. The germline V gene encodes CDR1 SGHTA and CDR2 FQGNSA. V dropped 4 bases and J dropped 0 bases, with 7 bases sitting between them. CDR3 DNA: TGTGCCAGCAGCTCGGGGTACTCTGGAAACACCATATATTTT. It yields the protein CASSSGYSGNTIYF.

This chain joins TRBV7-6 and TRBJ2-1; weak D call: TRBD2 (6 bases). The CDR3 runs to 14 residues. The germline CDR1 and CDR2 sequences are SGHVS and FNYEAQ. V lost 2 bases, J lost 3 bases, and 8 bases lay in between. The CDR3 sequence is CASSLSGGYNEQFF. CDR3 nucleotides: TGTGCCAGCAGCTTATCCGGGGGCTACAATGAGCAGTTCTTC.

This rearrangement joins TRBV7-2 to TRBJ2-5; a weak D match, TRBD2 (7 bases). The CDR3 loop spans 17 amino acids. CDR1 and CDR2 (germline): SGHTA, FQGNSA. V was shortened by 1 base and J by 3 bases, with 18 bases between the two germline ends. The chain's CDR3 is CASSLVHLPGGEETQYF. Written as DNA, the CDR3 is TGTGCCAGCAGCTTAGTCCACCTTCCGGGGGGCGAAGAGACCCAGTACTTC.

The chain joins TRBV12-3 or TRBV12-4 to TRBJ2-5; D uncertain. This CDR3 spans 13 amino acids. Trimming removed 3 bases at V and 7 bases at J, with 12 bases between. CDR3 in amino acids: CASSFGPSGTQYF. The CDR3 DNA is TGTGCCAGCAGTTTTGGCCCGTCGGGGACCCAGTACTTC.

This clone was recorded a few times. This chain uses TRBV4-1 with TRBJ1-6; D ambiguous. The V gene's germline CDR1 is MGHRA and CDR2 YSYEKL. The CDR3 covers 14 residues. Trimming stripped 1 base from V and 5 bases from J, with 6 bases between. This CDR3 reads CASSQGQNNSPLHF. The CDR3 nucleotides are TGCGCCAGCAGCCAAGGGCAAAATAATTCACCCCTCCACTTT.

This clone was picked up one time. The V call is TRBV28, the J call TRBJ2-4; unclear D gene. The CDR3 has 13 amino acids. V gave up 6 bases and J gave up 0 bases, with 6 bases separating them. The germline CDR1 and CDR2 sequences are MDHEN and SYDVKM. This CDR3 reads CASSPGAKNIQYF. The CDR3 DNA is TGTGCCAGCAGCCCCGGAGCCAAAAACATTCAGTACTTC.

CDR3 sequence reads: CASSKISGAAEWHF. DNA for the CDR3: TGTGCCAGCAGTAAGATATCGGGTGCGGCAGAATGGCATTTT. The chain couples TRBV2 to TRBJ1-5; D ambiguous. The CDR3 covers 14 residues. Per the germline V gene, CDR1 is SNHLY and CDR2 is FYNNEI. With 5 bases removed from V and 15 bases from J, the gap between germline ends came to 23 bases.

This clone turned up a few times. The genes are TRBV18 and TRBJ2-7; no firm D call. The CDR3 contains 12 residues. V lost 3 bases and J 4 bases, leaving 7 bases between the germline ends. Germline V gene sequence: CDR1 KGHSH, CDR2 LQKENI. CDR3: CASSPSTYEQYV. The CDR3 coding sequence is TGTGCCAGCTCACCTTCAACTTACGAGCAGTACGTC.

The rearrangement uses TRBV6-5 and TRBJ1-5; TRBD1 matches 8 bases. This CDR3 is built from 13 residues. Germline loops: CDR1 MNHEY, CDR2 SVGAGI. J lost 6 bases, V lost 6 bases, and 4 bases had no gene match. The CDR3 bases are TGTGCCAGCAGGGCAGGGGGCCTTCAGCCCCAGCATTTT. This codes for CASRAGGLQPQHF.

The CDR3 loop is CASSFRDYLNTGELFF. Here the CDR3 DNA reads TGTGCCAGCAGTTTTAGGGACTACCTAAACACCGGGGAGCTGTTTTTT. The chain joins TRBV27 to TRBJ2-2, with 7 bases fitting TRBD2. This CDR3 has 16 amino acids. Germline CDR1 MNHEY, CDR2 SMNVEV (reference sequence). With 3 bases clipped from V and 2 bases from J, the junction kept 6 bases outside the gene matches.